Following are 29 T cell receptor beta chains from one sample sequenced in a study of shared clonotypes between healthy human individuals. The method was immunoSEQ multiplex PCR; TCRdb's version includes in-frame clones alone and lacks a portion of them. Of approximately 1.9 million clones detected, over 85% appear once; the ten largest clones hold over 1.5%. Naive-designated CD8 cells lacked CD45RO, were positively enriched for CCR7, and omitted terminally differentiated effector memory CD45RA+ cells. The sequenced sample was naive CD8+ T cells from PBMCs. Source of these receptors: a man aged 18 to 35 in good health. Some clones in this sample may be carry-over from other donors' samples.

The chain recombines TRBV6-1 with TRBJ2-1; tentative D call: TRBD2 (5 bases). V was clipped by 7 bases and J by 3 bases, with 16 bases between them. CDR3 length: 15 residues. From germline, CDR1 is MNHNS and CDR2 SASEGT. The CDR3 nucleotides are TGTGCCAGCATTCCTCTAGCAGGTCTCTACAATGAGCAGTTCTTC. It codes for CASIPLAGLYNEQFF.

This clone has more than one count but fewer than ten. For the CDR3, the DNA is TGTGCCAGCAGCGTAGTGGGGCAGGATAACACTGAAGCTTTCTTT. It encodes CASSVVGQDNTEAFF. The gene calls are TRBV9 and TRBJ1-1, with D tentatively TRBD1 (5 bases). Germline V gene data show CDR1 as SGDLS and CDR2 as YYNGEE. CDR3 length equals 15 residues. The V and J ends lost 0 bases and 2 bases respectively, with 11 bases between them.

The chain is built from TRBV27 and TRBJ1-2, with D perhaps TRBD1 (5 bases). Between the trimmed V and J ends, which lost 4 bases and 1 base, there was a span of 10 bases. This CDR3 has 14 amino acids. Germline assignment: CDR1 MNHEY and CDR2 SMNVEV (reference sequence). As DNA, the CDR3 is TGTGCCAGCAGTTCGACAGCTTATAACTATGGCTACACCTTC. Translated, it gives CASSSTAYNYGYTF.

The chain couples TRBV19 to TRBJ2-7, with 10 nucleotides matching TRBD1. Germline V gives CDR1 LNHDA, CDR2 SQIVND (reference sequence). The J segment lost 2 bases and the V segment lost 3 bases, leaving 4 bases of the junction unmatched. This CDR3 has 15 amino acids. In DNA, the CDR3 is TGTGCCAGTAGTATTAGGACAGGGGGGACCTACGAGCAGTACTTC. Its translation is CASSIRTGGTYEQYF.

The V call is TRBV15, the J call TRBJ1-1; D is perhaps TRBD1 (5 bases). Trimming removed 6 bases from V and 3 bases from J, with 20 bases in between. Germline V gene data show CDR1 as LNHNV and CDR2 as YYDKDF (reference sequence). The CDR3 length is 16 residues. CDR3 DNA sequence: TGTGCCACCAGGGAGAGGGTCGATTGGGGCCACACTGAAGCTTTCTTT. As protein: CATRERVDWGHTEAFF.

J is TRBJ1-5 and V is TRBV2; maybe TRBD1 (6 bases). Between the trimmed V and J ends, which lost 6 bases and 0 bases, there was a span of 18 bases. The CDR3 has 17 amino acids. Germline CDR1 reads SNHLY; CDR2 reads FYNNEI. The CDR3 DNA is TGTGCCAGCAGATTAAACAGGGAGCCTAATAGCAATCAGCCCCAGCATTTT. Its translation: CASRLNREPNSNQPQHF.

This clone has just a few counts. The chain recombines TRBV11-2 with TRBJ2-1; 7 nucleotides agree with TRBD2. CDR1 SGHAT and CDR2 FQNNGV come from the germline V gene. Unmatched junction bases numbered 9, after V lost 5 bases and J lost 14 bases. CDR3 size: 12 residues. The CDR3 region is CASSPISGNKFF. Here the CDR3 DNA reads TGTGCCAGCAGCCCAATAAGCGGGAATAAGTTCTTC.

This chain uses TRBV27 with TRBJ2-1, with no clear D. Trimming cost V 0 bases and J 5 bases, with 8 bases left between them. The germline CDR1 and CDR2 sequences are MNHEY and SMNVEV (reference sequence). The CDR3 loop spans 14 amino acids. DNA of the CDR3: TGTGCCAGCAGTTTATCGCCCGAGGACAATGAGCAGTTCTTC. Protein product: CASSLSPEDNEQFF.

The chain carries TRBV29-1 and TRBJ2-1; 10 nucleotides line up with TRBD2. The V gene's germline CDR1 is SQVTM and CDR2 ANQGSEA. The CDR3 is 14 residues long. V shed 8 bases, J shed 7 bases, and the junction held 11 bases outside the gene matches. The CDR3 DNA reads TGCAGCACCTGGGGGCTAGCGGGAGATAATGAGCAGTTCTTC. Its protein product is CSTWGLAGDNEQFF.

V and J are TRBV28 and TRBJ1-1; D may be TRBD1 (5 bases). V was cut by 2 bases and J by 0 bases, with 13 bases left in between. The CDR3 is made up of 16 amino acids. Germline assignment: CDR1 MDHEN and CDR2 SYDVKM. The DNA of the CDR3 is TGTGCCAGCAGTTTAGTACTAGACAGCATGAACACTGAAGCTTTCTTT. Residues: CASSLVLDSMNTEAFF.

The chain carries TRBV30 and TRBJ2-1; D unclear. V lost 0 bases and J 7 bases, leaving 7 bases between the germline ends. This CDR3 has 12 amino acids. Looked up from germline, CDR1 is GTSNPN and CDR2 is SVGIG (reference sequence). The CDR3 DNA follows: TGTGCCTGGAGTGTGACCGCAAATGAGCAGTTCTTC. Its protein product is CAWSVTANEQFF.

J is TRBJ2-3 and V is TRBV10-3; D uncertain. The V gene's germline CDR1 is ENHRY and CDR2 SYGVKD. The CDR3 length is 18 residues. V was pared by 0 bases and J by 2 bases, with 18 bases between. DNA for the CDR3: TGTGCCATCAGTGAGTCGACCGGCGGAGCGAAAATCACAGATACGCAGTATTTT. Translated, it gives CAISESTGGAKITDTQYF.

This clone was observed once. The genes are TRBV7-9 and TRBJ2-1, with a weak D call TRBD1 (9 bases). CDR3 length: 19 amino acids. V dropped 5 bases and J dropped 8 bases, with 31 bases sitting between them. The germline CDR1 and CDR2 sequences are SEHNR and FQNEAQ (reference sequence). CDR3 sequence (DNA): TGTGCCAGCAGCACAGGGGGCACCATCATCGGGAGGGCCTTGGATGAGCAGTTCTTC. Protein sequence: CASSTGGTIIGRALDEQFF.

The sample holds one count of this clone. The rearrangement joins TRBV19 to TRBJ2-6; D unresolved. V was shortened by 5 bases and J by 0 bases, with 20 bases between the two germline ends. Per the germline V gene, CDR1 is LNHDA and CDR2 is SQIVND (reference sequence). The CDR3 has 19 amino acids. The CDR3 here is CASSPQRITASSGANVLTF. Written as DNA, the CDR3 is TGTGCCAGTAGTCCCCAACGAATTACAGCAAGCTCTGGGGCCAACGTCCTGACTTTC. Drawing the rest from reference TRBV19 and TRBJ2-6, the complete variable domain is DGGITQSPKYLFRKEGQNVTLSCEQNLNHDAMYWYRQDPGQGLRLIYYSQIVNDFQKGDIAEGYSVSREKKESFPLTVTSAQKNPTAFYLCASSPQRITASSGANVLTFGAGSRLTVL.

The V gene is TRBV10-3, the J gene TRBJ2-7; TRBD1 matches at 7 bases. J gave up 3 bases and V 2 bases, and 7 bases lay outside the gene matches. This CDR3 spans 15 amino acids. Looked up from germline, CDR1 is ENHRY and CDR2 is SYGVKD. The CDR3 nucleotides read TGTGCCATCAGTGAGCCGGGACAGAGAAACTACGAGCAGTACTTC. Residues: CAISEPGQRNYEQYF.

The V call is TRBV7-2, the J call TRBJ2-4; D is possibly TRBD1 (6 bases). Per germline, CDR1 SGHTA and CDR2 FQGNSA. Trimming removed 2 bases from V and 1 base from J, with 15 bases in between. This CDR3 has 17 amino acids. For the CDR3, the DNA is TGTGCCAGCAGCTTAAGGGTGTCAGGGGAGGCCAAAAACATTCAGTACTTC. It encodes CASSLRVSGEAKNIQYF.

The V and J genes are TRBV27 and TRBJ2-1, with no clear D. V lost 8 bases and J 0 bases, leaving 11 bases between the germline ends. CDR1 MNHEY and CDR2 SMNVEV come from the germline V gene (reference sequence). The CDR3 runs 14 residues. The CDR3 coding sequence is TGTGCCAGCGGTTCCAGGAGCTCCTACAATGAGCAGTTCTTC. Its protein is CASGSRSSYNEQFF.

This chain uses TRBV7-9 with TRBJ2-7, with TRBD2 identical over 9 bases. Germline V gene lookup returns CDR1 SEHNR and CDR2 FQNEAQ (reference sequence). This CDR3 region has 15 residues. Trimming removed 3 bases from V and 7 bases from J; junction bases left unmatched: 10. CDR3 DNA: TGTGCCAGCAGCTTGGGACCGGGACTAGCCTGGGAGCAGTACTTC. It codes for CASSLGPGLAWEQYF.

The chain recombines TRBV25-1 with TRBJ2-3; D remains unclear. CDR1 is MGHDK and CDR2 is SYGVNS in the germline V gene. V lost 4 bases and J lost 2, with 7 bases in between. The CDR3 runs to 13 residues. The CDR3 spells CASSGHFTDTQYF. For the CDR3, the DNA is TGTGCCAGCAGTGGTCACTTCACAGATACGCAGTATTTT.

V gene TRBV15 combines with J gene TRBJ2-7; 11 bases map to TRBD1. Germline CDR1 LNHNV, CDR2 YYDKDF (reference sequence). Trimming cost V 3 bases and J 5 bases; bases outside gene matches: 6. The CDR3 is 15 residues long. The CDR3 DNA is TGTGCCACCAGCAGGTATAGGGACAGGGGGGACGAGCAGTACTTC. This translates into CATSRYRDRGDEQYF.

CDR3 in DNA: TGTGCCAGAAGCTTGGAGGAGGGGGTGGACCGAGAGACCCAGTACTTC. Protein sequence: CARSLEEGVDRETQYF. This chain joins TRBV5-3 and TRBJ2-5, with D perhaps assigned TRBD1 or TRBD2 (6 bases each). TRBV5-3 is an open reading frame, and its role is uncertain. Trimming removed 0 bases from V and 4 bases from J, with 16 bases in between. The CDR3 runs 16 residues.

The chain couples TRBV28 to TRBJ1-1, with D possibly being TRBD1 (5 bases). The CDR3 extends over 12 amino acids. Germline V lookup: CDR1 MDHEN, CDR2 SYDVKM. The ends were cut back, 7 bases at V and 10 bases at J, with 16 bases in the middle. CDR3 loop: CASKTAGGGAFF. The DNA of the CDR3 is TGTGCCAGCAAAACGGCGGGCGGGGGAGCTTTCTTT.

The chain links TRBV7-9 to TRBJ2-7; D remains unclear. V was pared by 6 bases and J by 0 bases, with 12 bases between. CDR3 length: 14 amino acids. In germline, CDR1 is SEHNR, CDR2 FQNEAQ (reference sequence). The CDR3 loop reads CASRPPVHSYEQYF. DNA for the CDR3: TGTGCCAGCAGACCCCCCGTACACTCCTACGAGCAGTACTTC.

J is TRBJ2-3 and V is TRBV20-1; 7 bases map to TRBD2. Germline CDR1 DFQATT, CDR2 SNEGSKA (reference sequence). Trimming took 3 bases from V and 9 from J; bases not matched to a gene: 3. CDR3 length: 11 residues. In DNA, the CDR3 is TGCAGTGCTAGGAGGGAGGGCACGCAGTATTTT. It translates to CSARREGTQYF.

The chain recombines TRBV27 with TRBJ2-3; maybe TRBD2 (5 bases). The V gene lost 7 bases and the J gene lost 5 bases, with 13 bases spanning the gap. Germline V gene lookup returns CDR1 MNHEY and CDR2 SMNVEV (reference sequence). The CDR3 is 13 residues long. CDR3 sequence reads: CASKGSPGDTQYF. CDR3 bases: TGTGCCAGCAAAGGGAGTCCGGGAGATACGCAGTATTTT.

The V call is TRBV7-8, the J call TRBJ2-3; 10 bases map to TRBD2. The germline V gene has CDR1 SGHVS and CDR2 FQNEAQ. This CDR3 has 18 amino acids. Losses at the gene ends were 5 bases for V and 0 bases for J; bases not matched to a gene: 11. The DNA for the CDR3 is TGTGCCAGCAGCGCTAACCCAGGACTAGCGGCTAGCACAGATACGCAGTATTTT. This sequence encodes CASSANPGLAASTDTQYF.

The V call is TRBV6-1, the J call TRBJ2-3; 9 positions match TRBD2. The J segment lost 3 bases and the V segment lost 2 bases, leaving 9 bases of the junction unmatched. The CDR3 spans 17 residues. Per the germline V gene, CDR1 is MNHNS and CDR2 is SASEGT. CDR3 sequence: CASSENLAGASTDTQYF. The CDR3, as DNA: TGTGCCAGCAGTGAAAACTTAGCGGGAGCTTCGACAGATACGCAGTATTTT.

V usage is TRBV11-2 and J usage is TRBJ2-7, with 15 bases aligning to TRBD2. V shed 1 base, J shed 2 bases, and the junction held 6 bases outside the gene matches. The CDR3 is 18 residues long. The V gene's germline CDR1 is SGHAT and CDR2 FQNNGV. The DNA for the CDR3 is TGTGCCAGCAGCTTAGGGGGACTAGCGGGAGGTCTGGCCTACGAGCAGTACTTC. This codes for CASSLGGLAGGLAYEQYF. The whole variable domain, filled in from reference TRBV11-2 and TRBJ2-7, reads EAGVAQSPRYKIIEKRQSVAFWCNPISGHATLYWYQQILGQGPKLLIQFQNNGVVDDSQLPKDRFSAERLKGVDSTLKIQPAKLEDSAVYLCASSLGGLAGGLAYEQYFGPGTRLTVT.

The rearrangement joins TRBV15 to TRBJ2-1, with D hard to call. CDR1 and CDR2 (germline): LNHNV, YYDKDF (reference sequence). Trimming pared 1 base from V and 8 bases from J, leaving 6 bases between. CDR3 length equals 12 residues. As DNA, the CDR3 is TGTGCCACCAGCAGAGGTCGGGATGAGCAGTTCTTC. This translates into CATSRGRDEQFF.